This section outlines one T cell receptor (beta chain) sequence together with its context. This sample is drawn from a study of blood T cells in healthy people across ages. Germline trimming cut 5 bases from V and 5 bases from J; bases unmatched to any gene: 10. Germline V gives CDR1 MNHEY, CDR2 SMNVEV (reference sequence). The CDR3 has 16 residues. A J-beta primer mix and a sample-barcoded 5' primer were used in a second PCR of about 7 to 11 cycles. TCRdb reprocessed the 5' RACE reads via MiXCR and lists one record per CDR3 protein. The top ten hold 13% of the sample, which has 800,000 to 950,000 distinct CDR3 sequences, around 49% seen once.

This chain connects TRBV27 to TRBJ2-1; 9 bases map to TRBD1. Sequencing was done on a sample of blood. The clonotype originates from a man aged 30-40 years in good health. The DNA for the CDR3 is TGTGCCAGCAGTGGTATAGGACAGGGGACGGACAATGAGCAGTTCTTC. It is translated as CASSGIGQGTDNEQFF.